A single sample gave rise to the 18 T cell receptor beta chains below, sequenced in a study of blood T cell repertoires in COVID-19 (dated by TCRdb to the early 2020s). Library method: the immunoSEQ multiplex PCR assay. Not all clones reach the TCRdb copy of this immuneACCESS table, which keeps in-frame sequences only. Checked studies attribute under half of the gap to unresolved V genes and leave the rest unexplained. In this sample the table shows a few hundred thousand clones, more than 70% of which occur a single time. The ten largest clones take up 0.95% to 1.5% of the sample. Sequencing used peripheral blood. The receptor source for this set is a man aged 40-55 years with acute or convalescent COVID-19.

This clone has only one observation. The gene calls are TRBV7-9 and TRBJ1-1; D remains ambiguous. Germline CDR1 and CDR2: SEHNR and FQNEAQ (reference sequence). The V end was cut by 5 bases, the J end by 6 bases, with 19 bases between. The CDR3 loop spans 15 amino acids. The CDR3 sequence: CASSLTATVQPEAFF. The CDR3 bases are TGTGCCAGCAGCCTAACCGCCACGGTTCAACCTGAAGCTTTCTTT. Full variable domain (remainder filled in from reference TRBV7-9 and TRBJ1-1): DTGVSQNPRHKITKRGQNVTFRCDPISEHNRLYWYRQTLGQGPEFLTYFQNEAQLEKSRLLSDRFSAERPKGSFSTLEIQRTEQGDSAMYLCASSLTATVQPEAFFGQGTRLTVV.

The chain couples TRBV10-3 to TRBJ1-5, with a tentative D call TRBD1 (5 bases). Between the trimmed V and J ends, which lost 0 bases and 3 bases, there was a span of 15 bases. CDR3 length equals 17 residues. CDR1 is ENHRY, CDR2 SYGVKD, per germline. CDR3 sequence: CAISESQGMGYNQPQHF. CDR3 nucleotides: TGTGCCATCAGTGAGTCCCAGGGAATGGGGTACAATCAGCCCCAGCATTTT.

J is TRBJ2-3 and V is TRBV5-8; TRBD2 matches at 10 bases. V trimming: 1 base; J trimming: 6 bases; junction bases outside the gene matches: 11. The CDR3 covers 17 residues. Germline CDR1 reads SGHTS; CDR2 reads YDEGEE. CDR3 DNA sequence: TGTGCCAGCAGCTTGTACCTCAGCGGGGGGGCGACTGATACGCAGTATTTT. Its translation is CASSLYLSGGATDTQYF.

The V gene is TRBV10-2, the J gene TRBJ1-1; 11 bases fit TRBD1. Germline CDR1 reads WSHSY; CDR2 reads SAAADI. The CDR3 runs 13 residues. J lost 5 bases, V lost 6 bases, and 2 bases had no gene match. CDR3 protein: CASSRDRGTEAFF. The CDR3, as DNA: TGCGCCAGCAGCCGGGACAGGGGGACTGAAGCTTTCTTT.

This chain links TRBV28 with TRBJ2-7; 7 positions agree with TRBD1. V lost 7 bases to trimming and J lost 4 bases; unmatched junction nucleotides: 7. CDR1 is MDHEN and CDR2 is SYDVKM in the germline V gene. The length of the CDR3 is 13 residues. The CDR3 nucleotides read TGTGCCAGCATTGAGACAGGGATGTACGAGCAGTACTTC. Translated, it gives CASIETGMYEQYF.

In nucleotides, the CDR3 is TGTGCCAGCAGCTGGGACTTCCTTGGCACAGATACGCAGTATTTT. Protein: CASSWDFLGTDTQYF. The rearrangement joins TRBV5-4 to TRBJ2-3, with a tentative D call TRBD2 (6 bases). The CDR3 consists of 15 residues. The germline V and J ends were trimmed by 3 bases and 1 base, with 12 bases remaining between them. The germline V gene has CDR1 SGHNT and CDR2 YYREEE (reference sequence).

This chain links TRBV7-9 with TRBJ1-3; 7 bases map to TRBD1. The CDR3 has 15 residues. Germline assignment: CDR1 SEHNR and CDR2 FQNEAQ (reference sequence). V shed 5 bases and J 5 bases; nucleotides not matched to a gene: 9. The CDR3 loop is CASSPGTGERNTIYF. In DNA form, the CDR3 reads TGTGCCAGCAGCCCAGGCACAGGGGAGAGAAACACCATATATTTT.

The chain couples TRBV14 to TRBJ2-7; 7 nucleotides match TRBD1. Germline values: CDR1 SGHDN, CDR2 FVKESK. This CDR3 region has 15 residues. The V segment lost 4 bases and the J segment 2 bases; nucleotides outside the gene matches: 8. This CDR3 reads CASSRDRALPYEQYF. For the CDR3, the DNA is TGTGCCAGCAGCCGGGACAGAGCTCTTCCCTACGAGCAGTACTTC.

V is TRBV19 and J is TRBJ1-5; 7 nucleotides align to TRBD1. Germline assignment: CDR1 LNHDA and CDR2 SQIVND (reference sequence). The CDR3 is 14 residues long. The ends lost 5 bases at V and 3 bases at J; junction bases unmatched: 4. The CDR3 loop reads CASSPGTVNQPQHF. The DNA for the CDR3 is TGTGCCAGTAGTCCCGGGACAGTCAATCAGCCCCAGCATTTT.

This clone has a handful of counts. V is TRBV7-9 and J is TRBJ2-1; D is possibly TRBD1 (6 bases). There are 15 residues in the CDR3. V was shortened by 1 base and J by 7 bases, with 14 bases between the two germline ends. Germline V gene lookup returns CDR1 SEHNR and CDR2 FQNEAQ (reference sequence). The DNA for the CDR3 is TGTGCCAGCAGCTTAGTGCTGGGGGCTGCGAATGAGCAGTTCTTC. Its translation is CASSLVLGAANEQFF.

J is TRBJ2-3 and V is TRBV28, with 11 bases aligning to TRBD2. This CDR3 spans 17 amino acids. V was clipped by 4 bases and J by 4 bases; unmatched bases: 10. Looked up from germline, CDR1 is MDHEN and CDR2 is SYDVKM. The chain's CDR3 is CASSSLTSGRVSDTQYF. The CDR3 nucleotides read TGTGCCAGCAGTTCACTTACTAGCGGGAGAGTATCAGATACGCAGTATTTT.

V and J are TRBV27 and TRBJ2-7; the match to TRBD2 covers 7 bases. CDR3 length: 17 amino acids. V shed 3 bases and J 2 bases; nucleotides not matched to a gene: 13. Germline loops: CDR1 MNHEY, CDR2 SMNVEV (reference sequence). The CDR3: CASSFLFRRTSTYEQYF. The CDR3 nucleotides are TGTGCCAGCAGTTTCTTATTTCGGAGGACTAGTACCTACGAGCAGTACTTC.

V and J are TRBV19 and TRBJ2-5; 8 bases align to TRBD2. Trimming removed 1 base from V and 2 bases from J; junction bases left unmatched: 9. CDR1 and CDR2 (germline): LNHDA, SQIVND (reference sequence). The CDR3 consists of 17 residues. The CDR3 protein is CASSIVVASGPQETQYF. As DNA, the CDR3 is TGTGCCAGTAGTATAGTGGTGGCTAGCGGGCCGCAAGAGACCCAGTACTTC.

The CDR3 region has the DNA TGTGCCTGGAGTCATGGGGGGACTTACCAAGAGACCCAGTACTTC. Encoded protein: CAWSHGGTYQETQYF. The rearrangement joins TRBV30 to TRBJ2-5; D possibly corresponds to TRBD2 (6 bases). The CDR3 has 15 amino acids. Germline CDR1 is GTSNPN and CDR2 is SVGIG (reference sequence). Trimming cost V 2 bases and J 0 bases, with 13 bases left between them.

This sequence joins TRBV6-6 and TRBJ1-5; D gene ambiguous. This CDR3 has 10 residues. Germline V gene sequence: CDR1 MNHNY, CDR2 SVGAGI (reference sequence). Deletions cut 8 bases from V and 7 bases from J, with 6 bases between. The CDR3 loop is CASPGQPQHF. In DNA form, the CDR3 reads TGTGCCAGCCCGGGGCAGCCCCAGCATTTT.

The gene calls are TRBV11-1 and TRBJ2-2; D uncertain. Per the germline V gene, CDR1 is SGHAT and CDR2 is FQDESV (reference sequence). The germline V and J ends were trimmed by 5 bases and 0 bases, with 10 bases remaining between them. The CDR3 is 15 amino acids. DNA for the CDR3: TGTGCCAGCAGCCACCGGGTTTCGAACACCGGGGAGCTGTTTTTT. Its translation: CASSHRVSNTGELFF. Based on the CDR3 plus reference TRBV11-1 and TRBJ2-2, the full variable domain is EAEVAQSPRYKITEKSQAVAFWCDPISGHATLYWYRQILGQGPELLVQFQDESVVDDSQLPKDRFSAERLKGVDSTLKIQPAELGDSAMYLCASSHRVSNTGELFFGEGSRLTVL.

The chain combines TRBV3-1 (or the pseudogene TRBV3-2) with TRBJ2-5; 8 nucleotides agree with TRBD1. The trim removed 3 bases at V and 1 base at J, leaving 1 base unmatched. This CDR3 has 14 residues. The germline gives CDR1 LGHDT, CDR2 YNNKEL (reference sequence). CDR3 loop: CASSHGQGQETQYF. CDR3 nucleotide sequence: TGTGCCAGCAGCCACGGACAGGGCCAAGAGACCCAGTACTTC.

The gene calls are TRBV5-1 and TRBJ1-2; a weak D match, TRBD1 (6 bases). CDR1 SGHRS and CDR2 YFSETQ come from the germline V gene. The ends were cut back, 0 bases at V and 0 bases at J, with 9 bases in the middle. There are 15 residues in the CDR3. The CDR3, as DNA: TGCGCCAGCAGCTTGGTCAGGGGTCCTAACTATGGCTACACCTTC. Encoded protein: CASSLVRGPNYGYTF.